Below, 23 T cell receptor beta chains from the same sample are listed, as sequenced in a study of a mutant IDH1 vaccine in newly diagnosed glioma. Using immunoSEQ multiplex PCR, the repertoire was profiled, and TCRdb retains in-frame clones only, with some absent. The data contain approximately 50,000 clones, 87% of them singletons. Sample time point: week 23, last vaccination. With topical imiquimod, each dose of the vaccine consisted of 300 ug of mutant IDH1 20-mer peptide. What these receptors recognize is not known. The material was PBMCs, obtained from a glioma patient whose treatment included an IDH1 peptide vaccine. Receptors were obtained from a man aged 35 to 55 with glioma.

The chain combines TRBV7-8 with TRBJ2-7, with D possibly being TRBD1 (5 bases). This CDR3 is 14 amino acids long. The germline V gene encodes CDR1 SGHVS and CDR2 FQNEAQ. Between the trimmed V and J ends, which lost 5 bases and 7 bases, there was a span of 18 bases. The CDR3 DNA reads TGTGCCAGCAGCCCAGGGTATAACTTGCGGGAGCAGTACTTC. Protein: CASSPGYNLREQYF.

This clone was seen only once. The J gene is TRBJ2-7, the V gene TRBV6-5; 9 bases map to TRBD1. The CDR3 consists of 12 residues. The trim removed 8 bases at V and 3 bases at J, leaving 2 bases unmatched. Germline assignment: CDR1 MNHEY and CDR2 SVGAGI. CDR3 nucleotide sequence: TGTGCCAGCCGGACAGGGGACTACGAGCAGTACTTC. It translates to CASRTGDYEQYF.

The chain employs TRBV7-6 and TRBJ1-4, with D possibly matching TRBD1 (6 bases). The V end was cut by 4 bases, the J end by 8 bases, with 17 bases between. The CDR3 spans 15 residues. The V gene's germline CDR1 is SGHVS and CDR2 FNYEAQ. The CDR3 region has the DNA TGTGCCAGCAGCTCCTCAACAGGGTCTAGGGAAAAACTGTTTTTT. It specifies CASSSSTGSREKLFF.

The rearrangement joins TRBV19 to TRBJ2-6, with D uncertain. CDR1 LNHDA and CDR2 SQIVND come from the germline V gene (reference sequence). Trimming removed 2 bases from V and 4 bases from J, with 9 bases in between. The CDR3 runs 15 residues. The CDR3 nucleotides are TGTGCCAGTAGTATACGTGGGTCCGGGGCCAACGTCCTGACTTTC. It codes for CASSIRGSGANVLTF.

The chain is built from TRBV7-9 and TRBJ1-2; 10 nucleotides match TRBD1. CDR1 is SEHNR, CDR2 FQNEAQ, per germline (reference sequence). Losses at the gene ends were 3 bases for V and 1 base for J; bases not matched to a gene: 2. CDR3 size: 15 residues. The CDR3 protein is CASSFGQGDNYGYTF. For the CDR3, the DNA is TGTGCCAGCAGCTTCGGACAGGGGGATAACTATGGCTACACCTTC.

J is TRBJ2-5 and V is TRBV6-5, with 8 bases aligning to TRBD2. Germline loops: CDR1 MNHEY, CDR2 SVGAGI. This CDR3 comprises 16 residues. V lost 3 bases to trimming and J lost 5 bases; unmatched junction nucleotides: 11. CDR3 in DNA: TGTGCCAGCAGTTATGTAGCGGGAAGGGGCGCGGAGACCCAGTACTTC. Protein product: CASSYVAGRGAETQYF.

V is TRBV19 and J is TRBJ1-5, with TRBD1 identical over 8 bases. This CDR3 spans 13 amino acids. Germline CDR1 LNHDA, CDR2 SQIVND (reference sequence). Trimming at V came to 3 bases and at J to 9 bases, leaving 4 bases not matched to a gene. CDR3 in amino acids: CASSIDRGGPQHF. CDR3 coding DNA: TGTGCCAGTAGTATCGACAGGGGTGGGCCCCAGCATTTT.

This chain uses TRBV10-1 with TRBJ2-1, with unresolved D. Germline V gene lookup returns CDR1 WNHNN and CDR2 SYGVQD (reference sequence). The V gene lost 6 bases and the J gene lost 0 bases, with 9 bases spanning the gap. The CDR3 consists of 14 residues. The CDR3 nucleotides are TGCGCCAGCAGAAGGGTCGCCTCCTACAATGAGCAGTTCTTC. Translated: CASRRVASYNEQFF.

V is TRBV28 and J is TRBJ1-2; no definite D call. The CDR3 runs 12 residues. Germline CDR1 reads MDHEN; CDR2 reads SYDVKM. V was trimmed by 2 bases and J by 4 bases, leaving 5 bases between them. The CDR3 loop is CASSLLRYGYTF. The CDR3 coding sequence is TGTGCCAGCAGTTTACTCCGCTATGGCTACACCTTC.

This sequence joins TRBV15 and TRBJ2-1; no clear D gene. CDR1 and CDR2 (germline): LNHNV, YYDKDF (reference sequence). V was trimmed by 4 bases and J by 4 bases, leaving 8 bases between them. CDR3 length: 13 amino acids. In DNA form, the CDR3 reads TGTGCCACCAGCACCCCAGAATACAATGAGCAGTTCTTC. The encoded protein is CATSTPEYNEQFF. Full variable domain (outside the CDR3, taken from reference TRBV15 and TRBJ2-1): DAMVIQNPRYQVTQFGKPVTLSCSQTLNHNVMYWYQQKSSQAPKLLFHYYDKDFNNEADTPDNFQSRRPNTSFCFLDIRSPGLGDTAMYLCATSTPEYNEQFFGPGTRLTVL.

This chain links TRBV6-1 with TRBJ1-5; no clear D gene. The CDR3 length is 15 residues. Between the trimmed V and J ends, which lost 4 bases and 10 bases, there was a span of 20 bases. CDR1 is MNHNS and CDR2 is SASEGT in the germline V gene. CDR3 DNA sequence: TGTGCCAGCAGTGTTATAGGGCAGACCCAGAGCCCCCAGCATTTT. Protein product: CASSVIGQTQSPQHF.

The V call is TRBV19, the J call TRBJ2-3, with TRBD1 matching 9 bases. V was clipped by 9 bases and J by 6 bases; unmatched bases: 10. This CDR3 spans 14 amino acids. Germline V gives CDR1 LNHDA, CDR2 SQIVND (reference sequence). The CDR3 region has the DNA TGTGCCAGCCGAGACAGGGGGGCGGGGGATACGCAGTATTTT. This gives the protein CASRDRGAGDTQYF.

The rearrangement links TRBV5-1 to TRBJ2-3; 8 bases align to TRBD1. The V and J ends lost 1 base and 0 bases, in that order; junction bases with no gene match: 1. This CDR3 has 15 residues. Germline values: CDR1 SGHRS, CDR2 YFSETQ. CDR3 sequence: CASSLTGGSTDTQYF. CDR3 sequence (DNA): TGCGCCAGCAGCTTGACAGGGGGGAGCACAGATACGCAGTATTTT. The whole variable domain, remainder taken from reference TRBV5-1 and TRBJ2-3, is KAGVTQTPRYLIKTRGQQVTLSCSPISGHRSVSWYQQTPGQGLQFLFEYFSETQRNKGNFPGRFSGRQFSNSRSEMNVSTLELGDSALYLCASSLTGGSTDTQYFGPGTRLTVL.

The genes are TRBV7-9 and TRBJ2-5, with 10 bases fitting TRBD2. CDR3 size: 17 residues. V dropped 3 bases and J dropped 2; count of bases not matched to a gene: 9. Germline lookup yields CDR1 SEHNR and CDR2 FQNEAQ (reference sequence). CDR3 nucleotides: TGTGCCAGCAGCTTCCTTGGGGTAGCGGGAGGACAAGAGACCCAGTACTTC. It encodes CASSFLGVAGGQETQYF.

V and J are TRBV14 and TRBJ2-5; D call uncertain. V was clipped by 4 bases and J by 4 bases, with 10 bases between them. In germline, CDR1 is SGHDN, CDR2 FVKESK. The CDR3 totals 13 residues. The CDR3 loop reads CASSPFNGETQYF. The CDR3, as DNA: TGTGCCAGCAGCCCCTTCAACGGAGAGACCCAGTACTTC. Full variable domain (remainder filled in from reference TRBV14 and TRBJ2-5): EAGVTQFPSHSVIEKGQTVTLRCDPISGHDNLYWYRRVMGKEIKFLLHFVKESKQDESGMPNNRFLAERTGGTYSTLKVQPAELEDSGVYFCASSPFNGETQYFGPGTRLLVL.

The rearrangement links TRBV30 to TRBJ2-5; the D call may be TRBD1 or TRBD2 (5 bases each). Germline CDR1 and CDR2: GTSNPN and SVGIG (reference sequence). The length of the CDR3 is 13 residues. V was pared by 0 bases and J by 7 bases, with 12 bases between. CDR3 sequence: CAWSVQGEWTQYF. Here the CDR3 DNA reads TGTGCCTGGAGTGTACAAGGGGAGTGGACCCAGTACTTC.

CDR3: CASSFLNPGQGGEQFF. The CDR3 DNA reads TGTGCCAGCAGCTTTCTCAATCCGGGACAGGGTGGTGAGCAGTTCTTC. The rearrangement joins TRBV7-3 to TRBJ2-1, with TRBD1 matching over 9 bases. This CDR3 comprises 16 residues. Germline CDR1 SGHTA, CDR2 FQGTGA. The J segment lost 9 bases and the V segment lost 3 bases, leaving 12 bases of the junction unmatched.

V usage is TRBV19 and J usage is TRBJ2-3; TRBD2 aligns across 7 bases. J was trimmed by 2 bases and V by 7 bases; bases with no gene match: 9. Germline V CDR1 and CDR2: LNHDA, SQIVND (reference sequence). The CDR3 runs to 15 residues. DNA of the CDR3: TGTGCCAGTATTCCGGCTAGCGGACTCACAGATACGCAGTATTTT. It yields the protein CASIPASGLTDTQYF. Drawing the rest from reference TRBV19 and TRBJ2-3, the complete variable domain is DGGITQSPKYLFRKEGQNVTLSCEQNLNHDAMYWYRQDPGQGLRLIYYSQIVNDFQKGDIAEGYSVSREKKESFPLTVTSAQKNPTAFYLCASIPASGLTDTQYFGPGTRLTVL.

The J gene is TRBJ1-2, the V gene TRBV7-3, with D tentatively TRBD1 (5 bases). The CDR3 is made up of 16 amino acids. CDR1 is SGHTA, CDR2 FQGTGA, per germline. Trimming removed 0 bases at V and 3 bases at J, with 14 bases between. The DNA of the CDR3 is TGTGCCAGCAGCTTAACGGGGGAAGGGTCGCACTATGGCTACACCTTC. Translation gives CASSLTGEGSHYGYTF.

This clone was seen a single time. This chain uses TRBV7-2 with TRBJ2-7; D call uncertain. The germline V gene has CDR1 SGHTA and CDR2 FQGNSA. The CDR3 is 11 amino acids. V lost 5 bases, J lost 6 bases, and 8 bases lay in between. CDR3 residues: CASSQGLEQYF. CDR3 sequence (DNA): TGTGCCAGCAGCCAAGGGCTCGAGCAGTACTTC.

CDR3 sequence: CASSFGTAIRPGYTF. The CDR3 DNA reads as TGTGCCAGCAGCTTTGGGACAGCCATAAGACCTGGCTACACCTTC. V and J are TRBV7-2 and TRBJ1-2, with TRBD1 matching over 7 bases. CDR1 SGHTA and CDR2 FQGNSA come from the germline V gene. Trimming at V came to 3 bases and at J to 7 bases, leaving 11 bases not matched to a gene. The CDR3 runs 15 residues. Drawing the rest from reference TRBV7-2 and TRBJ1-2, the complete variable domain is GAGVSQSPSNKVTEKGKDVELRCDPISGHTALYWYRQSLGQGLEFLIYFQGNSAPDKSGLPSDRFSAERTGGSVSTLTIQRTQQEDSAVYLCASSFGTAIRPGYTFGSGTRLTVV.

The V call is TRBV5-6, the J call TRBJ2-5; no clear D gene. This CDR3 region has 14 residues. The germline V gene encodes CDR1 SGHDT and CDR2 YYEEEE. V was trimmed by 3 bases and J by 5 bases, leaving 14 bases between them. The CDR3 sequence: CASSSLGSRETQYF. DNA for the CDR3: TGTGCCAGCAGCTCCCTTGGGTCCAGGGAGACCCAGTACTTC.

This rearrangement joins TRBV11-3 to TRBJ2-1, with D maybe TRBD1 (5 bases). CDR1 and CDR2 (germline): SGHNT, YENEEA. The CDR3 consists of 13 residues. Trimming stripped 3 bases from V and 5 bases from J, with 8 bases between. The CDR3 DNA sequence: TGTGCCAGCAGCTTGGGGCCCAACAATGAGCAGTTCTTC. It specifies CASSLGPNNEQFF. Full variable domain (outside the CDR3, taken from reference TRBV11-3 and TRBJ2-1): EAGVVQSPRYKIIEKKQPVAFWCNPISGHNTLYWYLQNLGQGPELLIRYENEEAVDDSQLPKDRFSAERLKGVDSTLKIQPAELGDSAVYLCASSLGPNNEQFFGPGTRLTVL.